The 32 T cell receptor beta chains presented below share a single source sample, sequenced in a study of cytomegalovirus exposure and HLA in healthy donors. The table came from immunoSEQ multiplex PCR; TCRdb's copy has only in-frame clones and leaves some out. The data contain more than 85,000 clones, around nine tenths of them singletons. Sequencing was performed on PBMCs. All receptors derive from a woman in her twenties or thirties in good health and CMV-seropositive.

The CDR3 protein is CASSFQGPNTGELFF. The CDR3 DNA reads as TGCGCCAGCAGCTTTCAGGGCCCGAACACCGGGGAGCTGTTTTTT. The rearrangement joins TRBV5-1 to TRBJ2-2; perhaps TRBD1 as D (5 bases). V lost 2 bases and J 0 bases, leaving 8 bases between the germline ends. CDR1 is SGHRS and CDR2 is YFSETQ in the germline V gene. The CDR3 sequence is 15 residues long.

In DNA, the CDR3 is TGCGCCAGCAGCTCTGAGGGGGCTGGAAACACCATATATTTT. It codes for CASSSEGAGNTIYF. The chain uses TRBV5-1 and TRBJ1-3, with a possible D match to TRBD1 (6 bases). This CDR3 comprises 14 residues. Germline CDR1 SGHRS, CDR2 YFSETQ. Deletions cut 3 bases from V and 2 bases from J, with 9 bases between.

This chain uses TRBV7-2 with TRBJ1-4, with unresolved D. The CDR3 length is 12 residues. Looked up from germline, CDR1 is SGHTA and CDR2 is FQGNSA. Trimming took 1 base from V and 10 from J, leaving 7 bases between them. CDR3 sequence: CASSLDAGKLFF. The DNA of the CDR3 is TGTGCCAGCAGCTTAGACGCGGGAAAACTGTTTTTT.

This chain links TRBV13 with TRBJ2-5; unclear D gene. CDR1 PRHDT and CDR2 FYEKMQ come from the germline V gene (reference sequence). V lost 5 bases, J lost 3 bases, and 10 bases lay in between. This CDR3 is built from 13 residues. CDR3 nucleotide sequence: TGTGCCAGCAGCCCGGGTGGAGAAGAGACCCAGTACTTC. Protein sequence: CASSPGGEETQYF.

The J gene is TRBJ2-7, the V gene TRBV5-6; D may be TRBD1 (5 bases). Germline CDR1 reads SGHDT; CDR2 reads YYEEEE. With 1 base removed from V and 2 bases from J, the gap between germline ends came to 13 bases. The CDR3 covers 15 residues. CDR3 nucleotide sequence: TGTGCCAGCAGCTTGTGGCAGGGATTAACCTACGAGCAGTACTTC. Its translation: CASSLWQGLTYEQYF.

Concerning this clone: This specimen includes other DNA sequences encoding the same CDR3. The chain is built from TRBV9 and TRBJ2-7; 11 nucleotides line up with TRBD2. CDR3 size: 15 residues. Losses at the gene ends were 0 bases for V and 3 bases for J; bases not matched to a gene: 2. In germline, CDR1 is SGDLS, CDR2 YYNGEE. DNA of the CDR3: TGTGCCAGCAGCGTAGGGGGGACTAGCGGCTACGAGCAGTACTTC. Residues: CASSVGGTSGYEQYF.

The V and J genes are TRBV13 and TRBJ2-2; D perhaps matches TRBD2 (6 bases). Germline assignment: CDR1 PRHDT and CDR2 FYEKMQ (reference sequence). Trimming removed 5 bases at V and 5 bases at J, with 15 bases between. This CDR3 contains 15 residues. CDR3 DNA sequence: TGTGCCAGCAGCCGGGGGTTTCTTCCGACCGGGGAGCTGTTTTTT. This sequence encodes CASSRGFLPTGELFF.

The chain combines TRBV4-1 with TRBJ2-3; 13 bases are a match to TRBD2. CDR3 length equals 16 residues. The V gene end was trimmed by 4 bases and the J gene end by 4 bases; junction bases not matched to a gene: 5. Germline V gene data show CDR1 as MGHRA and CDR2 as YSYEKL. CDR3 coding DNA: TGCGCCAGCAGCCGAGGACTAGCGGGGGTCCCAGATACGCAGTATTTT. Residues: CASSRGLAGVPDTQYF.

The chain recombines TRBV28 with TRBJ2-7; 9 bases match TRBD2. The CDR3 consists of 14 residues. Germline-derived CDR1 and CDR2 are MDHEN and SYDVKM. V was pared by 7 bases and J by 6 bases, with 10 bases of the junction left unmatched. The CDR3 spells CASKPTSGRGEQYF. CDR3 DNA sequence: TGTGCCAGCAAGCCCACTAGCGGGCGGGGCGAGCAGTACTTC.

The chain carries TRBV7-2 and TRBJ2-7, with 9 nucleotides matching TRBD2. After removal of 1 base from V and 2 bases from J, the junction contained 3 bases not matched to a gene. CDR1 SGHTA and CDR2 FQGNSA come from the germline V gene. CDR3 length equals 15 residues. The CDR3 sequence: CASSLVAGGPYEQYF. CDR3 sequence (DNA): TGTGCCAGCAGCTTAGTGGCGGGAGGGCCCTACGAGCAGTACTTC.

The chain recombines TRBV2 with TRBJ1-1; D gene unclear. The CDR3 has 15 amino acids. Trimming removed 1 base from V and 6 bases from J, with 15 bases in between. Per the germline V gene, CDR1 is SNHLY and CDR2 is FYNNEI. The CDR3 bases are TGTGCCAGCAGTGAAGAGGAGGCGGCCTTGGCTGAAGCTTTCTTT. This encodes CASSEEEAALAEAFF.

CDR3 DNA sequence: TGTGCCAGCAGTGTACTAGCGGGGCACACAGATACGCAGTATTTT. Protein product: CASSVLAGHTDTQYF. The genes are TRBV6-1 and TRBJ2-3, with 10 nucleotides matching TRBD2. In germline, CDR1 is MNHNS, CDR2 SASEGT. V shed 4 bases and J 2 bases; nucleotides not matched to a gene: 3. This CDR3 is 15 amino acids long.

This chain joins TRBV9 and TRBJ2-5; 9 bases are a match to TRBD1. This CDR3 is built from 12 residues. Germline assignment: CDR1 SGDLS and CDR2 YYNGEE. Unmatched junction bases numbered 2, after V lost 2 bases and J lost 9 bases. CDR3 coding DNA: TGTGCCAGCAGCGTGGGACAGGGCGCCCAGTACTTC. This sequence encodes CASSVGQGAQYF. The whole variable domain, filled in from reference TRBV9 and TRBJ2-5, reads DSGVTQTPKHLITATGQRVTLRCSPRSGDLSVYWYQQSLDQGLQFLIQYYNGEERAKGNILERFSAQQFPDLHSELNLSSLELGDSALYFCASSVGQGAQYFGPGTRLLVL.

As regards this clone: Other nucleotide sequences from this sample produce the same CDR3. The chain employs TRBV18 and TRBJ2-7; 9 nucleotides match TRBD1. Unmatched junction bases numbered 4, after V lost 6 bases and J lost 1 base. Germline values: CDR1 KGHSH, CDR2 LQKENI. This CDR3 has 14 residues. The CDR3 region has the DNA TGTGCCAGCTCGCCGGGACAGGGATCCTACGAGCAGTACTTC. Its translation is CASSPGQGSYEQYF.

The gene calls are TRBV6-5 and TRBJ2-6; no firm D call. Germline CDR1 and CDR2: MNHEY and SVGAGI. The length of the CDR3 is 14 residues. Trimming cost V 5 bases and J 3 bases, with 8 bases left between them. The CDR3 DNA reads TGTGCCAGCAGTGAATCGGGTGGGGCCAACGTCCTGACTTTC. Its protein is CASSESGGANVLTF.

V usage is TRBV4-3 and J usage is TRBJ2-3; TRBD2 matches 11 bases. Germline CDR1 reads LGHNA; CDR2 reads YSLEER. V was clipped by 0 bases and J by 4 bases; unmatched bases: 6. The CDR3 consists of 17 residues. This CDR3 is CASSQDLAGGTPDTQYF. CDR3 coding DNA: TGCGCCAGCAGCCAAGACTTAGCGGGGGGGACCCCAGATACGCAGTATTTT.

The V call is TRBV4-1, the J call TRBJ1-5; D remains ambiguous. CDR3 length: 15 amino acids. V was trimmed by 1 base and J by 0 bases, leaving 7 bases between them. From germline, CDR1 is MGHRA and CDR2 YSYEKL. The chain's CDR3 is CASSQGHSSNQPQHF. CDR3 in DNA: TGCGCCAGCAGCCAAGGGCACAGTAGCAATCAGCCCCAGCATTTT.

The chain recombines TRBV9 with TRBJ2-3, with 8 bases aligning to TRBD1. The CDR3 runs 15 residues. The J segment lost 3 bases and the V segment lost 3 bases, leaving 6 bases of the junction unmatched. Germline values: CDR1 SGDLS, CDR2 YYNGEE. In DNA form, the CDR3 reads TGTGCCAGCAGCGCAGGGGGCTTTAGGACAGATACGCAGTATTTT. Translation gives CASSAGGFRTDTQYF.

The rearrangement joins TRBV6-4 to TRBJ2-2; the D gene is possibly TRBD2 (6 bases). The CDR3 runs to 14 residues. V was trimmed by 6 bases and J by 2 bases, leaving 10 bases between them. Germline CDR1 is MRHNA and CDR2 is SNTAGT. The CDR3, as DNA: TGTGCCAGCAGCCTCGGGACTAACACCGGGGAGCTGTTTTTT. It is translated as CASSLGTNTGELFF.

The chain is built from TRBV27 and TRBJ2-7; 8 bases fit TRBD1. The CDR3 spans 15 residues. The V segment lost 5 bases and the J segment 1 base; nucleotides outside the gene matches: 7. From germline, CDR1 is MNHEY and CDR2 SMNVEV (reference sequence). The CDR3 DNA reads as TGTGCCAGCAGTCCTTCCCGGACAGGGTCCTACGAGCAGTACTTC. This encodes CASSPSRTGSYEQYF.

The chain combines TRBV7-2 with TRBJ2-7, with 10 bases that match TRBD1. The CDR3 is made up of 14 amino acids. Germline V lookup: CDR1 SGHTA, CDR2 FQGNSA. The V segment lost 7 bases and the J segment 5 bases; nucleotides outside the gene matches: 8. CDR3 sequence (DNA): TGTGCCAGCACCAGGGACAGGGGACATGACGAGCAGTACTTC. Protein sequence: CASTRDRGHDEQYF.

This clone was detected once. The genes are TRBV5-4 and TRBJ2-5; no reliable D call. This CDR3 contains 14 residues. V was cut by 4 bases and J by 2 bases, with 12 bases left in between. Germline CDR1 SGHNT, CDR2 YYREEE (reference sequence). The CDR3: CASSKETQQETQYF. CDR3 bases: TGTGCCAGCAGCAAAGAGACTCAGCAAGAGACCCAGTACTTC. Combining the CDR3 with reference TRBV5-4 and TRBJ2-5 gives the whole variable domain ETGVTQSPTHLIKTRGQQVTLRCSSQSGHNTVSWYQQALGQGPQFIFQYYREEENGRGNFPPRFSGLQFPNYSSELNVNALELDDSALYLCASSKETQQETQYFGPGTRLLVL.

The V gene is TRBV4-2, the J gene TRBJ1-2, with D perhaps matching TRBD1 (5 bases). Germline loops: CDR1 LGHNA, CDR2 YNFKEQ. Trimming took 0 bases from V and 1 from J, leaving 21 bases between them. CDR3 size: 19 residues. CDR3 residues: CASSQDRTAGSIINYGYTF. DNA for the CDR3: TGTGCCAGCAGCCAAGATCGAACCGCAGGGTCCATAATTAACTATGGCTACACCTTC.

J is TRBJ2-5 and V is TRBV7-9; 11 nucleotides match TRBD2. Unmatched junction bases numbered 4, after V lost 5 bases and J lost 2 bases. Germline CDR1 and CDR2: SEHNR and FQNEAQ (reference sequence). The length of the CDR3 is 15 residues. CDR3 nucleotides: TGTGCCAGCAGCCTGGGACTAGCGGTTCAAGAGACCCAGTACTTC. Its translation is CASSLGLAVQETQYF.

The V gene is TRBV28, the J gene TRBJ1-5; the D is unclear. The V and J ends lost 3 bases and 3 bases respectively, with 15 bases between them. This CDR3 has 16 residues. Per germline, CDR1 MDHEN and CDR2 SYDVKM. CDR3 bases: TGTGCCAGCAGTTTCCATTCGAGGTCCTCCAATCAGCCCCAGCATTTT. Its translation is CASSFHSRSSNQPQHF. Looking up the rest from reference TRBV28 and TRBJ1-5 gives the full variable domain: DVKVTQSSRYLVKRTGEKVFLECVQDMDHENMFWYRQDPGLGLRLIYFSYDVKMKEKGDIPEGYSVSREKKERFSLILESASTNQTSMYLCASSFHSRSSNQPQHFGDGTRLSIL.

V gene TRBV15 combines with J gene TRBJ1-5, with TRBD1 identical over 7 bases. The CDR3 sequence is 15 residues long. V lost 5 bases and J lost 3; bases outside the gene matches: 7. Germline CDR1 LNHNV, CDR2 YYDKDF (reference sequence). The CDR3 loop reads CATSAGTAYNQPQHF. Written as DNA, the CDR3 is TGTGCCACCAGCGCCGGGACAGCTTACAATCAGCCCCAGCATTTT.

The chain couples TRBV2 to TRBJ1-5, with TRBD1 matching over 9 bases. The CDR3 covers 12 residues. CDR1 and CDR2 from the germline V gene are SNHLY and FYNNEI. V lost 9 bases and J lost 7; bases outside the gene matches: 4. The DNA of the CDR3 is TGTGCCAGTGGACAGGGGAAACAGCCCCAGCATTTT. Protein product: CASGQGKQPQHF.

V and J are TRBV7-6 and TRBJ1-1; possible D gene TRBD1, 5 bases. CDR3 size: 13 residues. The germline V and J ends were trimmed by 2 bases and 3 bases, with 7 bases remaining between them. Germline V gene lookup returns CDR1 SGHVS and CDR2 FNYEAQ. The CDR3 loop is CASSLSRDTEAFF. The CDR3 DNA follows: TGTGCCAGCAGCTTATCCAGGGACACTGAAGCTTTCTTT.

The V call is TRBV18, the J call TRBJ1-1; 7 nucleotides align to TRBD1. Trimming at V came to 3 bases and at J to 5 bases, leaving 3 bases not matched to a gene. The CDR3 consists of 13 residues. Germline CDR1 is KGHSH and CDR2 is LQKENI. CDR3 coding DNA: TGTGCCAGCTCACCGACAGGGCTTACTGAAGCTTTCTTT. Its translation is CASSPTGLTEAFF.

The rearrangement joins TRBV28 to TRBJ1-2; 8 bases fit TRBD1. The V gene end was trimmed by 6 bases and the J gene end by 5 bases; junction bases not matched to a gene: 8. The CDR3 is made up of 14 amino acids. Germline-derived CDR1 and CDR2 are MDHEN and SYDVKM. The CDR3 DNA follows: TGTGCCAGCAGGCAGACAGGGGTCATATATGGCTACACCTTC. It specifies CASRQTGVIYGYTF.

This clone was seen a single time. The chain joins TRBV28 to TRBJ1-2; D perhaps matches TRBD1 (5 bases). In germline, CDR1 is MDHEN, CDR2 SYDVKM. There are 16 residues in the CDR3. The V gene lost 1 base and the J gene lost 5 bases, with 17 bases spanning the gap. DNA for the CDR3: TGTGCCAGCAGTTTATATCTTGCGGGGCATGGATATGGCTACACCTTC. Translation gives CASSLYLAGHGYGYTF.

This clone is a singleton in its sample. CDR3 protein: CAISETVLTAYEQYF. The CDR3 DNA reads as TGTGCCATCAGTGAGACTGTTTTAACAGCCTACGAGCAGTACTTC. V usage is TRBV10-3 and J usage is TRBJ2-7; D gene ambiguous. Germline lookup yields CDR1 ENHRY and CDR2 SYGVKD. This CDR3 spans 15 amino acids. V lost 2 bases to trimming and J lost 2 bases, with 13 bases between them.